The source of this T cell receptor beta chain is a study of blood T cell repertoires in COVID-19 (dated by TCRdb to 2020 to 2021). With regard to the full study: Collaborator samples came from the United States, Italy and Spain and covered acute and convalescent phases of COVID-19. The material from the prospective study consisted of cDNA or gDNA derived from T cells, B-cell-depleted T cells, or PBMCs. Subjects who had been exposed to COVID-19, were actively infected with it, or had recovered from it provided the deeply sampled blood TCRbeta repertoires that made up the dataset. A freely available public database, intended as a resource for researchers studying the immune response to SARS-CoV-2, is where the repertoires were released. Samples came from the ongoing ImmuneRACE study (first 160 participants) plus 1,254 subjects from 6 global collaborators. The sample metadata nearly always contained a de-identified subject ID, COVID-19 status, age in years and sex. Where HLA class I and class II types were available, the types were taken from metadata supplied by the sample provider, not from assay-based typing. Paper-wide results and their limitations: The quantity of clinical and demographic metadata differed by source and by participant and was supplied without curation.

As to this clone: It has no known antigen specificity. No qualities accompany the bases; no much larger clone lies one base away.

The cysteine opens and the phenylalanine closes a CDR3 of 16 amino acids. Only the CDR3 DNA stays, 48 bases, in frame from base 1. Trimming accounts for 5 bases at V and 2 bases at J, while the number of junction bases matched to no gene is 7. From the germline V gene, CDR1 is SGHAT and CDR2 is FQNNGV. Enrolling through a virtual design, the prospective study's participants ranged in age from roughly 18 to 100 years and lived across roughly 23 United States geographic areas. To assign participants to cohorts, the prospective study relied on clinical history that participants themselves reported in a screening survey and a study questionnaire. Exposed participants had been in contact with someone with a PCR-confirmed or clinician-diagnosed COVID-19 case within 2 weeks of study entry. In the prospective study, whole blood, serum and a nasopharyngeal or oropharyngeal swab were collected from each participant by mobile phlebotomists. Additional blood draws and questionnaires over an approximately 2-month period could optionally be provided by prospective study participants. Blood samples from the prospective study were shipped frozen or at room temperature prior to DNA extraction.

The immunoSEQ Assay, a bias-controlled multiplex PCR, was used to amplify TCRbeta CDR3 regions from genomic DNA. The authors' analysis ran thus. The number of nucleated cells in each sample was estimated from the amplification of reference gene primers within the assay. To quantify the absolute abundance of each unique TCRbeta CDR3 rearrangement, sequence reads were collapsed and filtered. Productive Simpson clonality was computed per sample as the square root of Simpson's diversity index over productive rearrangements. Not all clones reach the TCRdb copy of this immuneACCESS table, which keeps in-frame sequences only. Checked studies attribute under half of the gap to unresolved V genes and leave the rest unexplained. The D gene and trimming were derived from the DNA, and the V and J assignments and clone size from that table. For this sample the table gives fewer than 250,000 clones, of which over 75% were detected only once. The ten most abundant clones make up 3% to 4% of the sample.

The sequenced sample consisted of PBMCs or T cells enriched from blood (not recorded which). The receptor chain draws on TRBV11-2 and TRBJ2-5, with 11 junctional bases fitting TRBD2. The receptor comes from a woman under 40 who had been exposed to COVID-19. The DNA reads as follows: TGTGCCAGCAGCATACTAGCGGGAGAGGGGCAAGAGACCCAGTACTTC. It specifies CASSILAGEGQETQYF.